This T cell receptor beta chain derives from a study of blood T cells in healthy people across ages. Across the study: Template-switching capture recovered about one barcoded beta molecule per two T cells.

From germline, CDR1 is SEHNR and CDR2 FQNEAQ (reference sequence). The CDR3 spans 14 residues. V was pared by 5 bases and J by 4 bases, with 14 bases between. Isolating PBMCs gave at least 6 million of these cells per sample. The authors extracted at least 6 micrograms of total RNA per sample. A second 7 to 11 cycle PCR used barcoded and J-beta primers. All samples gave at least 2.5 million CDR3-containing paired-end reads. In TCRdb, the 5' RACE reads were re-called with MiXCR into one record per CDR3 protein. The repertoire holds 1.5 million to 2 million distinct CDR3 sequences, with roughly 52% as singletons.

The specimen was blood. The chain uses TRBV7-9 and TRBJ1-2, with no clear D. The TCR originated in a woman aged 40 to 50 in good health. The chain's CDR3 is CASSNFGQSYGYTF. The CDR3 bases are TGTGCCAGCAGCAACTTCGGGCAGAGCTATGGCTACACCTTC.